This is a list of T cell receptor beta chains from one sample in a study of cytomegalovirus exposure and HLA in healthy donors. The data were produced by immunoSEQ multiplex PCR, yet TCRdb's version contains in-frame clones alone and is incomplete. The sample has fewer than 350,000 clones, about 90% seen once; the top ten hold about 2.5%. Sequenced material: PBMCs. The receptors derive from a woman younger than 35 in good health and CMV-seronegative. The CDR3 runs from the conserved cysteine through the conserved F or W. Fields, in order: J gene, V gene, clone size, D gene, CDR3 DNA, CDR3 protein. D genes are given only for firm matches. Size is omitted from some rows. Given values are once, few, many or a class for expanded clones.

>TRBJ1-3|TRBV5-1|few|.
TGCGCCAGCAGCCGGTCGGCCGGGGTTGCTGGAAACACCATATATTTT
CASSRSAGVAGNTIYF
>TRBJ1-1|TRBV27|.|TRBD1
TGTGCCAGCAGTTTACAGGGACAGCTGAACACTGAAGCTTTCTTT
CASSLQGQLNTEAFF
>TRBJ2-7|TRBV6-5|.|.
TGTGCCAGCAGTCGATTAATGGGAGAATACGAGCAGTACTTC
CASSRLMGEYEQYF
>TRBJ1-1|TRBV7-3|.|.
TGTGCCAGCAGCTTAGTGGGTTCAGGGACTGAAGCTTTCTTT
CASSLVGSGTEAFF
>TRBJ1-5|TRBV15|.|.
TGTGCCACCAGCACAGGCGACAGGACCCCCAATCAGCCCCAGCATTTT
CATSTGDRTPNQPQHF
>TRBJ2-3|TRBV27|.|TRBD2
TGTGCCAGCCTCCAGTGGGGAGGGACAGATACGCAGTATTTT
CASLQWGGTDTQYF
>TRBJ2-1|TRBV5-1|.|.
TGCGCCAGCAGCTTTACGACAGAGCAGTTCTTC
CASSFTTEQFF
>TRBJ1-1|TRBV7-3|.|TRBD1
TGTGCCAGCAGCTTAAAGCCCACATGGGACAGGGGCGCAAACACTGAAGCTTTCTTT
CASSLKPTWDRGANTEAFF
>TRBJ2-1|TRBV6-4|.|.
TGTGCCAGCAGTGCCGCCTACCTTACTAGCTCCTACAATGAGCAGTTCTTC
CASSAAYLTSSYNEQFF
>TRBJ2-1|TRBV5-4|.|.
TGTGCCAGCAGCTCCGGGACAACCTCCTACAATGAGCAGTTCTTC
CASSSGTTSYNEQFF
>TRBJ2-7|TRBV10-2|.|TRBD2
TGCGCCAGCGGCCTTTGGGCTAGCGGGGGCGAGCAGTACTTC
CASGLWASGGEQYF
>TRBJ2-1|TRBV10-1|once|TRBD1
TGCGCCAGCAGTGGCCCGTTAGGGCAGGGGGCAAACAATGAGCAGTTCTTC
CASSGPLGQGANNEQFF
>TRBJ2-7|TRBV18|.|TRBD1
TGTGCCAGCTCACCCCAGACAGGGGACGAGCAGTACTTC
CASSPQTGDEQYF
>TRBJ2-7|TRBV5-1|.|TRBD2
TGCGCCAGCAGCCGGTGGCTAGCGGGGGACGAGCAGTACTTC
CASSRWLAGDEQYF
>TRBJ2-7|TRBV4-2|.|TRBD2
TGTGCCAGCAGCCAAGAACCCCTCGCTAGCGGGGGGGCCTTTCCTTTGAAGGAGCAGTACTTC
CASSQEPLASGGAFPLKEQYF
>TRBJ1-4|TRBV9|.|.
TGCCCCCGGGGGGGTGATGAAAAACTGTTTTTT
CPRGGDEKLFF
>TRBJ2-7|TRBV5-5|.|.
TGTGCCAGCAGCTTGGACGGGGTTTACTACTACGAGCAGTACTTC
CASSLDGVYYYEQYF
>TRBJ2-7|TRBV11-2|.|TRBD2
TGTGCCAGCAGCTTAGCGGGACTAGCACGGGGGGACGACGAGCAGTACTTC
CASSLAGLARGDDEQYF
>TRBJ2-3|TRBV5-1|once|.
TGCGCCAGCAGCTTGGGGCGGGGAAACACAGATACGCAGTATTTT
CASSLGRGNTDTQYF
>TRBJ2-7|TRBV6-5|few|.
TGTGCCAGCAGCTATGCCGGACAGCTCTACGAGCAGTACTTC
CASSYAGQLYEQYF
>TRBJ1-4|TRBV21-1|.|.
TGTGCCAGCAGCAAAGCGCTAAGGGGCTCTAATGAAAAACTGTTTTTT
CASSKALRGSNEKLFF
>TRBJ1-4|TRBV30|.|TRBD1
TGTGCCTGGAGTGCCGGGACAGGGTTTGCAACTAATGAAAAACTGTTTTTT
CAWSAGTGFATNEKLFF
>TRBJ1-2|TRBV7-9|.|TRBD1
TGTGCCAGCAGCTTTCGGGGGGTCCCGGGACAGGGGAACTATGGCTACACCTTC
CASSFRGVPGQGNYGYTF
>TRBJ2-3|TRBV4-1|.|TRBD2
TGCGCCAGCAGCCAAGAAGCGGGGGGCACAGATACGCAGTATTTT
CASSQEAGGTDTQYF
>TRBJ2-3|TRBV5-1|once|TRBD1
TGCGCCAGCAGCTTGGCCCAGGGGGCTGTTGATACGCAGTATTTT
CASSLAQGAVDTQYF
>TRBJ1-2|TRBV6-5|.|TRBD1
TGTGCCAGCAGTTACCTTGGGACAGGCTCTCAGGGTGGCTACACCTTC
CASSYLGTGSQGGYTF
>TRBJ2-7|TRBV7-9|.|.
TGTTCCAGCAGCTTAAGTGGAGGCTACGAGCAGTACTTC
CSSSLSGGYEQYF
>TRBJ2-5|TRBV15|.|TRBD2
TGTGCCACCAGCAGAGCCCCTAGCGGGGGACAAGAGACCCAGTACTTC
CATSRAPSGGQETQYF
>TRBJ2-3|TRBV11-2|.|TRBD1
TGTGCCAGCAGCGTAGCAGGGGGTTCGGCGCAGTATTTT
CASSVAGGSAQYF
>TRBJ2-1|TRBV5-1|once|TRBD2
TGCGCCAGCAGTGGTTTAGCGGGAGGGAGTGAGCAGTTCTTC
CASSGLAGGSEQFF
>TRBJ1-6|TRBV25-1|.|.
TGTGCCAGCAGTGACTACAGTACAGGTTCCCAAATTTCACCCCTCCACTTT
CASSDYSTGSQISPLHF
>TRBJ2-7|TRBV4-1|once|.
TGCGCCAGCAGCCAAGTGGACATAGCCTACGAGCAGTACTTC
CASSQVDIAYEQYF
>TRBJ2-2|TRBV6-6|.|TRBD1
TGTGCCAGCAGTTCTGGGACAGGCGGCACCGGGGAGCTGTTTTTT
CASSSGTGGTGELFF
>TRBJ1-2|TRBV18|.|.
TGTGCCAGCTCACCGGGGCAGGGGGGCTACACCTTC
CASSPGQGGYTF
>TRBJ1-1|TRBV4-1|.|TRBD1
TGCGCCAGCAGCAACGGACAGGGGGCTACTGAAGCTTTCTTT
CASSNGQGATEAFF